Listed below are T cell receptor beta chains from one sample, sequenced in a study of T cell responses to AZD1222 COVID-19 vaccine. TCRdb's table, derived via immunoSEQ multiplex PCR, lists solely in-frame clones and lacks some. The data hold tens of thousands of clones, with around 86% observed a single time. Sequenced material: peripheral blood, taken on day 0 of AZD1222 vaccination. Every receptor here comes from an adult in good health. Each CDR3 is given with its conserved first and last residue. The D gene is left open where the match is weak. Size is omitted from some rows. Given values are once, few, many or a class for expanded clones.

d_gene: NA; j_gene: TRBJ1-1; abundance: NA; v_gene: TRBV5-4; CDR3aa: CASSLGGRGTEAFF; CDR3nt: TGTGCCAGCAGCTTAGGGGGAAGGGGCACTGAAGCTTTCTTT
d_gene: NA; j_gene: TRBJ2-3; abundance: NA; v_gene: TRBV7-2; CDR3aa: CASSLAQSPDTQYF; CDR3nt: TGTGCCAGCAGCTTAGCGCAATCCCCAGATACGCAGTATTTT
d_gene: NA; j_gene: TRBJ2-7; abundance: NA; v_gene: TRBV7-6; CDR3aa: CASSFSVNYEQYF; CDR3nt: TGTGCCAGCAGCTTTAGTGTGAACTACGAGCAGTACTTC
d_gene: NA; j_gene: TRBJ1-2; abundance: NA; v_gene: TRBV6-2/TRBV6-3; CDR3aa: CASSYPGRYGYTF; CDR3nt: TGTGCCAGCAGTTACCCAGGGCGATATGGCTACACCTTC
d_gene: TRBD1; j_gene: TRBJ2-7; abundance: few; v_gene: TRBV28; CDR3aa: CASSGGWSSYEQYF; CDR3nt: TGTGCCAGCTCAGGGGGCTGGAGCTCCTACGAGCAGTACTTC
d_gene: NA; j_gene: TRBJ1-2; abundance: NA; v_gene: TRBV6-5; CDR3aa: CASTPIPGGLNGYTF; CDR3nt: TGTGCCAGCACCCCCATTCCGGGTGGCCTAAATGGCTACACCTTC
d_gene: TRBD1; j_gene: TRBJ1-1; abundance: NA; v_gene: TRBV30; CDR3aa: CAWSGQGSSGAFF; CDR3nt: TGTGCCTGGAGTGGACAGGGGTCGTCGGGAGCTTTCTTT
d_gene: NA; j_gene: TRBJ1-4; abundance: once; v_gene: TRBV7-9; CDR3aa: CASSFAGEKLFF; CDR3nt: TGTGCCAGCAGCTTCGCGGGGGAAAAACTGTTTTTT
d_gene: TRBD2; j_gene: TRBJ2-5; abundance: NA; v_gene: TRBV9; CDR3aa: CASTRGEQETQYF; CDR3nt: TGTGCCAGCACCCGGGGGGAACAAGAGACCCAGTACTTC
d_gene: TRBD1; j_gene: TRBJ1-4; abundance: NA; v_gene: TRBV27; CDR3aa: CASSLGQGTSATNEKLFF; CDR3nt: TGTGCCAGCAGTCTCGGACAGGGGACTTCTGCAACTAATGAAAAACTGTTTTTT
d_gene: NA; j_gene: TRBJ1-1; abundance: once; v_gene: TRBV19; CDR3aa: CASSKRRQGNTEAFF; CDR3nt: TGTGCCAGTAGTAAGCGTCGGCAGGGGAACACTGAAGCTTTCTTT
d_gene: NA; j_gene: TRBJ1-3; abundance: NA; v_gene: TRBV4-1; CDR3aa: CASSTSAGNTIYF; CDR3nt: TGCGCCAGCAGTACATCGGCTGGAAACACCATATATTTT
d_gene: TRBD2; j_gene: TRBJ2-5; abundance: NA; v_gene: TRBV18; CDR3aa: CASSPNSGLLQETQYF; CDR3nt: TGTGCCAGCTCACCCAATTCGGGACTACTGCAAGAGACCCAGTACTTC
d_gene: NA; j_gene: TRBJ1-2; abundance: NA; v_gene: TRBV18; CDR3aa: CASSPPTEGPRGYTF; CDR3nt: TGTGCCAGCTCACCACCGACCGAGGGCCCCAGGGGCTACACCTTC
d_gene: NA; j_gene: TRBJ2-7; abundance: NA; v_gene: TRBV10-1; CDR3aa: CASSRDTQGEQYF; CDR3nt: TGCGCCAGTAGCCGGGACACCCAAGGGGAGCAGTACTTC
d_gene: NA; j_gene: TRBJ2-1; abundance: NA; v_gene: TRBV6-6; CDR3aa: CASNPQGRHEQFF; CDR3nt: TGTGCCAGCAACCCACAGGGAAGGCATGAGCAGTTCTTC
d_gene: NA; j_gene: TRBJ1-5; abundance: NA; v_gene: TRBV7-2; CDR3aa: CASSPTRNQPQHF; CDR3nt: TGTGCCAGCAGCCCCACGAGAAATCAGCCCCAGCATTTT
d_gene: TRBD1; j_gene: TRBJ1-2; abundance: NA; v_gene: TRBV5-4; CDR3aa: CASTLQGDSLGYTF; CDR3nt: TGTGCCAGCACCCTTCAGGGGGACTCATTGGGCTACACCTTC
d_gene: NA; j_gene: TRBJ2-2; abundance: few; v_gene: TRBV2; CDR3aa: CASKRTVNTGELFF; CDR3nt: TGTGCCAGCAAAAGGACTGTGAACACCGGGGAGCTGTTTTTT
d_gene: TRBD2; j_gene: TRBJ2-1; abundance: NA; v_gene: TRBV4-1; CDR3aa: CASSQVPSGSLSNEQFF; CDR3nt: TGCGCCAGCAGCCAAGTCCCTAGCGGGAGTCTGTCGAATGAGCAGTTCTTC
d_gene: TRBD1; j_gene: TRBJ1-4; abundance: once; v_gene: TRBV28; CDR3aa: CASSRLTGENEKLFF; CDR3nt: TGTGCCAGCAGTCGCCTAACAGGGGAAAATGAAAAACTGTTTTTT
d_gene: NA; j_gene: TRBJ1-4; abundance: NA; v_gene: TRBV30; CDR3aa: CAWSLRRAGEVLFF; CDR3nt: TGTGCCTGGAGTTTGAGGAGGGCCGGGGAAGTTCTGTTTTTT
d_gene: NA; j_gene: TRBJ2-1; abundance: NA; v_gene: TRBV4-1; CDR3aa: CASSQDGVGRGYEQFF; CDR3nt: TGCGCCAGCAGCCAAGATGGGGTAGGCAGGGGTTATGAGCAGTTCTTC
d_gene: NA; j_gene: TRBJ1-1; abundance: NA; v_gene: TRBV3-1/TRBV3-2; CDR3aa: CASSQDPTGRLGAFF; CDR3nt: TGTGCCAGCAGCCAAGACCCCACAGGGAGGCTTGGGGCTTTCTTT
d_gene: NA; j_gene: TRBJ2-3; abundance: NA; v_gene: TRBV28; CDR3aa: CASETGDTQYF; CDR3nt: TGTGCCAGCGAGACGGGAGATACGCAGTATTTT
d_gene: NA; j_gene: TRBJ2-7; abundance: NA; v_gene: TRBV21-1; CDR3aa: CASSGARRSYEQYF; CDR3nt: TGTGCCAGCAGCGGGGCTAGGAGGTCCTACGAGCAGTACTTC
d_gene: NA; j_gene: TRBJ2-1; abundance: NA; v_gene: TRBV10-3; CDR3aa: CAISDIGGQNNEQFF; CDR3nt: TGTGCCATCAGTGACATCGGGGGACAGAACAATGAGCAGTTCTTC
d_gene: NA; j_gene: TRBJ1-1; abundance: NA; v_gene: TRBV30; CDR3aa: CAWSAAGRAFF; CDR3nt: TGTGCCTGGAGTGCGGCAGGGAGAGCTTTCTTT
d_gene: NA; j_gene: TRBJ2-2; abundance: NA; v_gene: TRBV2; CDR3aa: CASKPDTDTGELFF; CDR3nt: TGTGCCAGCAAACCGGACACCGACACCGGGGAGCTGTTTTTT
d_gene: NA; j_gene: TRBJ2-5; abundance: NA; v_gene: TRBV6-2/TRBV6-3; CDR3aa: CASSYGRGRYQETQYF; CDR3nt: TGTGCCAGCAGTTACGGCCGGGGGAGATACCAAGAGACCCAGTACTTC
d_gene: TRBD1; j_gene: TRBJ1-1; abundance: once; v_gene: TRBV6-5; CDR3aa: CASSSQGAPTEAFF; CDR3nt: TGTGCCAGCAGTTCACAGGGGGCTCCCACTGAAGCTTTCTTT
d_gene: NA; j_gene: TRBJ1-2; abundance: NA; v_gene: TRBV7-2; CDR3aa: CASSVDLNYGYTF; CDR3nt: TGTGCCAGCAGCGTCGACCTAAACTATGGCTACACCTTC
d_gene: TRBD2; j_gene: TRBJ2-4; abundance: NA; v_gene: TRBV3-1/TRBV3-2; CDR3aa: CASSSGTSLSLIQYF; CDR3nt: TGTGCCAGCAGCTCCGGGACTAGTCTTTCTCTCATTCAGTACTTC
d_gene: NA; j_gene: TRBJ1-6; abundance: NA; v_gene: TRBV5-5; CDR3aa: CASSFLLGGSSPLHF; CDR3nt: TGTGCCAGCAGCTTTTTACTAGGGGGATCCTCACCCCTCCACTTT
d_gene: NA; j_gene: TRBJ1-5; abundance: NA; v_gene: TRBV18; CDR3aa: CASSINQIRRSNQPQHF; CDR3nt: TGTGCCAGCTCAATAAATCAGATAAGACGAAGCAATCAGCCCCAGCATTTT
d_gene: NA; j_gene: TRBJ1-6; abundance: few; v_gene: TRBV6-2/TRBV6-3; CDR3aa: CASRYRWNSPLHF; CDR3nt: TGTGCCAGCAGATACCGTTGGAATTCACCCCTCCACTTT
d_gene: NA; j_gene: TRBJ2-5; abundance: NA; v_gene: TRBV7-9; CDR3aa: CASSLTLDQETQYF; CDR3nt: TGTGCCAGCAGCTTAACCCTAGACCAAGAGACCCAGTACTTC
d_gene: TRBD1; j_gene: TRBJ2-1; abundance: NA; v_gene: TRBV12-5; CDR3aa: CASGSTGNEQFF; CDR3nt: TGTGCTAGTGGTTCGACAGGGAATGAGCAGTTCTTC
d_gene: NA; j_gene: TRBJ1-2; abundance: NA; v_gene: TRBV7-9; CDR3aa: CATPSGDNSDGYTF; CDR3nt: TGTGCCACGCCTAGCGGGGACAACTCCGATGGCTACACCTTC
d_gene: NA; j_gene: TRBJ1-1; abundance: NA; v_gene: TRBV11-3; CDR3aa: CASTPRRVGEAFF; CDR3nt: TGTGCCAGCACTCCCCGAAGGGTGGGTGAAGCTTTCTTT
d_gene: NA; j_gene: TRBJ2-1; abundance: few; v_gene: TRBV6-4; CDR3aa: CASSTGSYNEQFF; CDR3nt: TGTGCCAGCAGTACAGGTTCCTACAATGAGCAGTTCTTC
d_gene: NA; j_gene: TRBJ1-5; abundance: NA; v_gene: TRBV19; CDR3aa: CASSKRSSSNQPQHF; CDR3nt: TGTGCCAGTAGTAAACGATCAAGTAGCAATCAGCCCCAGCATTTT